This entry lists 18 T cell receptor beta chains sequenced from one sample in a study of response to subunit inactivated influenza vaccine. TCRdb fed the RT-PCR reads into MiXCR, producing one record per CDR3 protein. The sample includes over 750,000 distinct CDR3 sequences, approximately 21% of them seen just once. The source material was PBMCs from blood, sampled roughly 5 days after vaccination. The origin of the receptors is a man between 50 and 59 years old who received an inactivated influenza vaccine.

This clonotype was recorded a few times. The J gene is TRBJ1-5, the V gene TRBV5-6; D uncertain. The CDR3 totals 14 residues. In germline, CDR1 is SGHDT, CDR2 YYEEEE. V gave up 2 bases and J gave up 7 bases, with 13 bases separating them. In nucleotides, the CDR3 is TGTGCCAGCAGCTTCGGCCAGGCGGGACAGCCCCAGCATTTT. This codes for CASSFGQAGQPQHF.

This clonotype appeared a few times. This chain joins TRBV5-1 and TRBJ2-5; TRBD1 agrees at 9 bases. Germline V gene lookup returns CDR1 SGHRS and CDR2 YFSETQ. This CDR3 has 14 residues. With V trimmed by 4 bases and J by 1 base, 2 bases remained unmatched. In DNA, the CDR3 is TGCGCCAGCAGCGCGGGACAGGGCCAAGAGACCCAGTACTTC. Amino acid sequence: CASSAGQGQETQYF.

The rearrangement joins TRBV7-2 to TRBJ2-7; D is possibly TRBD1 (5 bases). This CDR3 spans 14 amino acids. V shed 5 bases and J shed 3 bases, with 14 bases lying between them. Per germline, CDR1 SGHTA and CDR2 FQGNSA. The CDR3 sequence: CASSKSLGVYEQYF. CDR3 nucleotide sequence: TGTGCCAGCAGCAAGTCGTTAGGGGTCTACGAGCAGTACTTC.

The chain has TRBV7-9 and TRBJ1-1; 7 bases line up with TRBD1. Germline loops: CDR1 SEHNR, CDR2 FQNEAQ (reference sequence). CDR3 size: 17 residues. Trimming cost V 2 bases and J 1 base; bases outside gene matches: 10. Written as DNA, the CDR3 is TGTGCCAGCAGCTTAATAGCCTGGGACAGCCCGAACACTGAAGCTTTCTTT. Its protein is CASSLIAWDSPNTEAFF. Full variable domain (outside the CDR3, taken from reference TRBV7-9 and TRBJ1-1): DTGVSQNPRHKITKRGQNVTFRCDPISEHNRLYWYRQTLGQGPEFLTYFQNEAQLEKSRLLSDRFSAERPKGSFSTLEIQRTEQGDSAMYLCASSLIAWDSPNTEAFFGQGTRLTVV.

This clonotype showed up just a few times. The chain employs TRBV5-6 and TRBJ2-1; possibly TRBD2 for D (6 bases). Germline CDR1 SGHDT, CDR2 YYEEEE. V dropped 0 bases and J dropped 2 bases, with 9 bases sitting between them. CDR3 length: 15 amino acids. CDR3: CASSLGLAPYNEQFF. CDR3 nucleotides: TGTGCCAGCAGCTTGGGGCTAGCGCCCTACAATGAGCAGTTCTTC.

This clonotype was detected only a few times. The chain carries TRBV2 and TRBJ2-2, with TRBD2 identical over 13 bases. There are 19 residues in the CDR3. The trim removed 7 bases at V and 4 bases at J, leaving 15 bases unmatched. Germline V gives CDR1 SNHLY, CDR2 FYNNEI. The CDR3 reads CASTRDRGLAGTGTGELFF. The CDR3 region has the DNA TGTGCCAGCACTAGGGACAGGGGACTAGCGGGGACGGGCACCGGGGAGCTGTTTTTT. The entire variable domain, with the rest obtained from reference TRBV2 and TRBJ2-2, is as follows: EPEVTQTPSHQVTQMGQEVILRCVPISNHLYFYWYRQILGQKVEFLVSFYNNEISEKSEIFDDQFSVERPDGSNFTLKIRSTKLEDSAMYFCASTRDRGLAGTGTGELFFGEGSRLTVL.

This clonotype was seen ten or more times. The chain couples TRBV2 to TRBJ2-7; no reliable D call. Germline V gene data show CDR1 as SNHLY and CDR2 as FYNNEI. The CDR3 is 14 amino acids. Trimming removed 6 bases from V and 3 bases from J, with 15 bases in between. The CDR3: CASRRSGLLYEQYF. Written as DNA, the CDR3 is TGTGCCAGCAGACGGAGTGGGCTGCTCTACGAGCAGTACTTC.

This clonotype was seen a handful of times. The gene calls are TRBV15 and TRBJ2-5; D assignment may be TRBD1 or TRBD2 (5 bases each). Trimming cost V 0 bases and J 5 bases, with 10 bases left between them. Per germline, CDR1 LNHNV and CDR2 YYDKDF (reference sequence). This CDR3 is 14 amino acids long. In DNA, the CDR3 is TGTGCCACCAGCAGAGATTTGGGACCGGAGACCCAGTACTTC. It translates to CATSRDLGPETQYF.

The V call is TRBV4-1, the J call TRBJ2-3; 9 bases fit TRBD2. Losses at the gene ends were 2 bases for V and 0 bases for J; bases not matched to a gene: 6. The germline CDR1 and CDR2 sequences are MGHRA and YSYEKL. The CDR3 has 17 amino acids. As DNA, the CDR3 is TGCGCCAGCAGCCAACCGCGGACTAGCGTAAGCACAGATACGCAGTATTTT. Its translation: CASSQPRTSVSTDTQYF.

The J gene is TRBJ2-1, the V gene TRBV4-2, with 8 bases matching TRBD2. The germline CDR1 and CDR2 sequences are LGHNA and YNFKEQ. This CDR3 is built from 17 residues. V was pared by 1 base and J by 8 bases, with 13 bases of the junction left unmatched. The CDR3 is CASSQGDTGGPSDEQFF. CDR3 coding DNA: TGTGCCAGCAGCCAAGGGGACACGGGGGGGCCAAGCGATGAGCAGTTCTTC.

V is TRBV6-6 and J is TRBJ1-1; a weak D match, TRBD1 (6 bases). CDR1 is MNHNY, CDR2 SVGAGI, per germline (reference sequence). V lost 10 bases and J 4 bases, leaving 13 bases between the germline ends. The CDR3 totals 12 residues. The chain's CDR3 is CAIQGGSTEAFF. DNA for the CDR3: TGTGCCATCCAAGGGGGGAGCACTGAAGCTTTCTTT.

The J gene is TRBJ1-6, the V gene TRBV6-1; 9 bases agree with TRBD1. In germline, CDR1 is MNHNS, CDR2 SASEGT. The CDR3 extends over 14 amino acids. V dropped 5 bases and J dropped 10; count of bases not matched to a gene: 6. CDR3 protein: CASSPLTGGSPLHF. In DNA form, the CDR3 reads TGTGCCAGCAGTCCCTTGACAGGGGGATCACCCCTCCACTTT.

In this sample, this clonotype turned up many times. The J gene is TRBJ2-1, the V gene TRBV20-1; 7 nucleotides agree with TRBD2. The CDR3 length is 15 residues. Looked up from germline, CDR1 is DFQATT and CDR2 is SNEGSKA (reference sequence). Trimming removed 0 bases from V and 2 bases from J; junction bases left unmatched: 4. The CDR3 loop reads CSARESSGTYNEQFF. CDR3 DNA: TGCAGTGCTAGAGAGTCAAGCGGGACCTACAATGAGCAGTTCTTC.

The chain links TRBV5-1 to TRBJ2-2; D possibly corresponds to TRBD2 (5 bases). Germline V gives CDR1 SGHRS, CDR2 YFSETQ. This CDR3 is built from 15 residues. Trimming stripped 0 bases from V and 5 bases from J, with 11 bases between. The CDR3 DNA follows: TGCGCCAGCAGCTTGGAGCGGCACGGTACCGGGGAGCTGTTTTTT. Amino acids: CASSLERHGTGELFF. Looking up the rest from reference TRBV5-1 and TRBJ2-2 gives the full variable domain: KAGVTQTPRYLIKTRGQQVTLSCSPISGHRSVSWYQQTPGQGLQFLFEYFSETQRNKGNFPGRFSGRQFSNSRSEMNVSTLELGDSALYLCASSLERHGTGELFFGEGSRLTVL.

About this clonotype: In this CDR3 the conserved last residue, phenylalanine or tryptophan, is missing, so a read error is likely. V and J are TRBV29-1 and TRBJ2-7; D remains ambiguous. The V and J ends lost 7 bases and 7 bases respectively, with 14 bases between them. Germline CDR1 and CDR2: SQVTM and ANQGSEA. CDR3 length equals 11 residues. The CDR3 sequence: CSAQVDGEQYL. CDR3 DNA: TGCAGCGCCCAAGTAGATGGGGAGCAGTACTTA.

This clonotype was counted between two and nine times. This CDR3 reads CSANGRGGISGELFF. The CDR3 bases are TGCAGTGCCAACGGGCGCGGGGGAATCTCCGGGGAGCTGTTTTTT. The V gene is TRBV20-1, the J gene TRBJ2-2; TRBD2 matches at 7 bases. Germline V gene data show CDR1 as DFQATT and CDR2 as SNEGSKA (reference sequence). The CDR3 totals 15 residues. J lost 6 bases, V lost 6 bases, and 13 bases had no gene match.

This rearrangement joins TRBV11-3 to TRBJ2-1; D remains unclear. The germline V gene encodes CDR1 SGHNT and CDR2 YENEEA. This CDR3 comprises 13 residues. Trimming took off 3 bases at V and 2 bases at J, with 5 bases between the two ends. This CDR3 reads CASSFGPYNEQFF. The CDR3 DNA sequence: TGTGCCAGCAGCTTCGGACCCTACAATGAGCAGTTCTTC.

The V call is TRBV5-1, the J call TRBJ2-1; TRBD2 matches at 10 bases. Germline CDR1 SGHRS, CDR2 YFSETQ. The V gene end was trimmed by 0 bases and the J gene end by 3 bases; junction bases not matched to a gene: 6. This CDR3 contains 17 residues. The CDR3: CASSLGASGRVYNEQFF. The CDR3 DNA reads TGCGCCAGCAGCTTGGGGGCTAGCGGGAGAGTCTACAATGAGCAGTTCTTC.